A single TCR beta chain is shown here with its context. Antigen specificity is unknown. Use of 60 Vbeta and 13 Jbeta primers characterized the PCR. Using immunoSEQ multiplex PCR, the repertoire was profiled, and TCRdb retains in-frame clones only, with some absent. The repertoire holds about 200,000 clones, about 77% seen once, with about 2.7% in the top ten. The data derive from a study of cytomegalovirus exposure and HLA in healthy donors. Findings of the study overall: Most subjects had HLA-A and HLA-B alleles reportedly predicted accurately by TCR beta sequences. Later analysis placed DRB1 highest and HLA-C lowest in TCR association rates, which differed by HLA locus. A list of around 160 TCR beta chains associated with cytomegalovirus was given. The authors assumed roughly uniform sequencing depth across donors for presence/absence analyses.

This CDR3 spans 16 amino acids. V was trimmed by 2 bases and J by 2 bases, leaving 16 bases between them. The germline CDR1 and CDR2 sequences are MNHEY and SMNVEV (reference sequence). This receptor was taken from a woman in her thirties in good health and CMV-seronegative. Material: PBMCs. The chain uses TRBV27 and TRBJ2-7; D is possibly TRBD2 (6 bases). This CDR3 is CASSLGSGSEAYEQYF. The CDR3 nucleotides are TGTGCCAGCAGTTTAGGTAGCGGAAGCGAGGCCTACGAGCAGTACTTC.